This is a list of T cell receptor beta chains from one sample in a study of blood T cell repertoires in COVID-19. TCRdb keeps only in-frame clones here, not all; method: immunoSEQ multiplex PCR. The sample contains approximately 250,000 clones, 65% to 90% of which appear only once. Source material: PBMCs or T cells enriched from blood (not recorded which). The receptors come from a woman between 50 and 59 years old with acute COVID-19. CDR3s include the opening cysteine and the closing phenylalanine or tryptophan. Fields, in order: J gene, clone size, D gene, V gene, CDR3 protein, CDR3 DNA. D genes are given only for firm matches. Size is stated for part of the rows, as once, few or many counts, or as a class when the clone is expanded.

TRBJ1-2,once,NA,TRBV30,CAWSVLLNYGYTF,TGTGCCTGGAGTGTACTGCTTAACTATGGCTACACCTTC
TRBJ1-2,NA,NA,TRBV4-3,CASSQDTQDYGYTF,TGCGCCAGCAGCCAAGATACCCAGGACTATGGCTACACCTTC
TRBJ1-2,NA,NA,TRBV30,CAWSAKRTPWGYTF,TGTGCCTGGAGTGCAAAACGGACACCCTGGGGCTACACCTTC
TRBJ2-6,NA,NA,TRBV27,CASSFLFQGSSGANVLTF,TGTGCCAGCAGTTTTTTATTCCAGGGTAGCTCTGGGGCCAACGTCCTGACTTTC
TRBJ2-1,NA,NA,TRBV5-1,CASSLDPAYNEQFF,TGCGCCAGCAGCTTGGATCCAGCCTACAATGAGCAGTTCTTC
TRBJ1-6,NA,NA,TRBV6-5,CASSYSGQLMNSPLHF,TGTGCCAGCAGTTACTCCGGACAGCTGATGAATTCACCCCTCCACTTT
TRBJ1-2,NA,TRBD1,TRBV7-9,CASSLPGQGAYGYTF,TGTGCCAGCAGCTTACCCGGACAGGGGGCTTATGGCTACACCTTC
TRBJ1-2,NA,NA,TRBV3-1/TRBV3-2,CASSHGQWVGYTF,TGTGCCAGCAGCCATGGACAGTGGGTAGGCTACACCTTC
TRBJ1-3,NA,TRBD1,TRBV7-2,CASSPWTGGGNTIYF,TGTGCCAGCAGCCCTTGGACAGGGGGAGGAAACACCATATATTTT
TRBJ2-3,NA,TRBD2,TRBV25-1,CASSRTSRDTQYF,TGTGCCAGCAGTAGGACTAGCAGAGATACGCAGTATTTT
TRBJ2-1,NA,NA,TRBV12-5,CASGAGSSYNEQFF,TGTGCTAGTGGTGCTGGGAGCTCCTACAATGAGCAGTTCTTC
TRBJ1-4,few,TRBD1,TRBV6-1,CASSEAGQGREKLFF,TGTGCCAGCAGTGAAGCTGGACAGGGTCGGGAAAAACTGTTTTTT
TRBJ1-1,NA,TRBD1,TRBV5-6,CASSGVRDRGLQNTEAFF,TGTGCCAGCAGCGGCGTCCGGGACAGGGGTTTGCAGAACACTGAAGCTTTCTTT
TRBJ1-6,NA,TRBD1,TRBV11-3,CASSFTGAGSPLHF,TGTGCCAGCAGCTTTACAGGGGCTGGGTCACCCCTCCACTTT
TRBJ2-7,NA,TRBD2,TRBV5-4,CASSPLGGGNYEQYF,TGTGCCAGCAGCCCCCTCGGGGGGGGAAACTACGAGCAGTACTTC
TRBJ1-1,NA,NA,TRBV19,CASSIQGLNTEAFF,TGTGCCAGTAGTATACAGGGATTGAACACTGAAGCTTTCTTT
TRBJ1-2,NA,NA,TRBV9,CASSSRGGRDYGYTF,TGTGCCAGCAGCTCGAGGGGGGGACGAGACTATGGCTACACCTTC
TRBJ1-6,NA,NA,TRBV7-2,CASSLTSDSANSPLHF,TGTGCCAGCAGCTTAACTTCGGACTCTGCTAATTCACCCCTCCACTTT
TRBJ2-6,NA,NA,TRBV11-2,CASSLDRVPGANVLTF,TGTGCCAGCAGCTTAGACAGGGTCCCTGGGGCCAACGTCCTGACTTTC
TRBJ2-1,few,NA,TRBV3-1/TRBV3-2,CASSQTETASGFF,TGTGCCAGCAGCCAGACGGAAACGGCGTCAGGGTTCTTC
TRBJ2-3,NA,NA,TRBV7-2,CASSATTSTDTQYF,TGTGCCAGCAGCGCAACTACTAGCACAGATACGCAGTATTTT
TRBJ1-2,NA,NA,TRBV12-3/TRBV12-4,CASSSEGTYGYTF,TGTGCCAGCAGTTCCGAAGGGACATATGGCTACACCTTC
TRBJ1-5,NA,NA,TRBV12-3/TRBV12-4,CASSLLNSRPQHF,TGTGCCAGCAGTTTACTGAACTCTCGGCCCCAGCATTTT
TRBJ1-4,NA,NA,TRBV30,CAWSRVDEKLFF,TGTGCCTGGTCCAGGGTTGATGAAAAACTGTTTTTT
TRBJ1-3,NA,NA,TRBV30,CAWSVLGNTIYF,TGTGCCTGGAGTGTATTAGGAAACACCATATATTTT
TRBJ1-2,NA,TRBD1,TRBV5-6,CASSLAVTGGVGYTF,TGTGCCAGCAGCTTGGCCGTAACAGGGGGCGTCGGCTACACCTTC